Listed here are 22 T cell receptor beta chains from one sample, sequenced in a study of Ad26.COV2.S vaccination and SARS-CoV-2 variants (dated by TCRdb to the early 2020s). What the treatment or condition label conveys for this sample: around 19 received Ad26.COV2.S at low or high dose, single or two shots; 5 received placebo; per-sample allocation not given. Repertoires of vaccine and placebo recipients were sequenced from samples taken on day 63 after the first injection. The method was the immunoSEQ multiplex PCR assay. Imported from immuneACCESS, the table was reduced by TCRdb to in-frame sequences with V and J called. These copies leave out some clones; in studies compared against another copy, an unresolved V gene accounts for under half, and the cause of the remainder is not known. The sample yields about 680,000 clones; about 90% were counted once. The top ten clonotypes cover approximately 1.5% of the sample.

Sequences were derived from peripheral blood, sampled in a trial of Ad26.COV2.S vaccine versus placebo. The receptor set was obtained from a person between 18 and 65 years old who received the Ad26.COV2.S COVID-19 vaccine or a placebo.

The rearrangement links TRBV7-2 to TRBJ2-7; TRBD1 might be the D (5 bases). Germline V gene lookup returns CDR1 SGHTA and CDR2 FQGNSA. This CDR3 is built from 15 residues. Trimming removed 5 bases from V and 6 bases from J, with 20 bases in between. The CDR3 DNA reads TGTGCCAGCAGCCTTAACGGACATGTTAGCTCCGAGCAGTACTTC. Protein product: CASSLNGHVSSEQYF.

The genes are TRBV30 and TRBJ1-5; TRBD1 is a possible D gene (6 bases). Germline-derived CDR1 and CDR2 are GTSNPN and SVGIG (reference sequence). The CDR3 runs to 15 residues. V was shortened by 3 bases and J by 2 bases, with 14 bases between the two germline ends. The CDR3: CAWRSGEGRNQPQHF. In nucleotides, the CDR3 is TGTGCCTGGAGGTCAGGGGAAGGGCGCAATCAGCCCCAGCATTTT.

The chain has TRBV19 and TRBJ1-2; 7 bases fit TRBD1. Germline V gene sequence: CDR1 LNHDA, CDR2 SQIVND (reference sequence). CDR3 length: 13 amino acids. V dropped 9 bases and J dropped 4; count of bases not matched to a gene: 8. CDR3 DNA sequence: TGTGCCAGCTCTACAGGGGCCCTCTATGGCTACACCTTC. Its protein product is CASSTGALYGYTF.

V usage is TRBV6-6 and J usage is TRBJ1-3; D not resolved. Germline CDR1 is MNHNY and CDR2 is SVGAGI (reference sequence). V was clipped by 5 bases and J by 8 bases, with 16 bases between them. This CDR3 spans 14 amino acids. The CDR3 loop is CASSAANMGDTIYF. The CDR3 DNA sequence: TGTGCCAGCAGTGCAGCGAATATGGGAGACACCATATATTTT.

The rearrangement uses TRBV5-4 and TRBJ2-1; TRBD2 is a possible D gene (6 bases). CDR1 is SGHNT and CDR2 is YYREEE in the germline V gene (reference sequence). The V end was cut by 4 bases, the J end by 9 bases, with 11 bases between. This CDR3 comprises 12 residues. The CDR3 here is CASSLRDFEQFF. CDR3 nucleotides: TGTGCCAGCAGCCTGCGGGACTTTGAGCAGTTCTTC. Complete variable domain (other parts from reference TRBV5-4 and TRBJ2-1): ETGVTQSPTHLIKTRGQQVTLRCSSQSGHNTVSWYQQALGQGPQFIFQYYREEENGRGNFPPRFSGLQFPNYSSELNVNALELDDSALYLCASSLRDFEQFFGPGTRLTVL.

V is TRBV19 and J is TRBJ1-3; D not certain. V was shortened by 2 bases and J by 0 bases, with 14 bases between the two germline ends. The CDR3 has 17 amino acids. Looked up from germline, CDR1 is LNHDA and CDR2 is SQIVND (reference sequence). CDR3 coding DNA: TGTGCCAGTAGTATACCTTCTGGACGGATCTCTGGAAACACCATATATTTT. Protein: CASSIPSGRISGNTIYF.

The rearrangement links TRBV10-1 to TRBJ1-1; 7 bases are a match to TRBD1. J was trimmed by 1 base and V by 6 bases; bases with no gene match: 2. The CDR3 loop spans 13 amino acids. Germline lookup yields CDR1 WNHNN and CDR2 SYGVQD (reference sequence). The CDR3 reads CASRQGPNTEAFF. The CDR3, as DNA: TGCGCCAGCAGACAGGGGCCGAACACTGAAGCTTTCTTT.

J is TRBJ1-2 and V is TRBV27; D not certain. The CDR3 has 14 residues. The germline CDR1 and CDR2 sequences are MNHEY and SMNVEV (reference sequence). V was trimmed by 5 bases and J by 5 bases, leaving 15 bases between them. CDR3 region: CASSPRLEVYGYTF. The DNA for the CDR3 is TGTGCCAGCAGTCCCCGCCTAGAGGTTTATGGCTACACCTTC.

The chain recombines TRBV19 with TRBJ2-4; 11 bases line up with TRBD1. This CDR3 spans 15 amino acids. V lost 7 bases and J lost 1; bases outside the gene matches: 3. The germline V gene encodes CDR1 LNHDA and CDR2 SQIVND (reference sequence). CDR3 nucleotide sequence: TGTGCCAGTACCGGGACAGGGGGGGCCAAAAACATTCAGTACTTC. This encodes CASTGTGGAKNIQYF. Variable domain in full (rest from reference TRBV19 and TRBJ2-4): DGGITQSPKYLFRKEGQNVTLSCEQNLNHDAMYWYRQDPGQGLRLIYYSQIVNDFQKGDIAEGYSVSREKKESFPLTVTSAQKNPTAFYLCASTGTGGAKNIQYFGAGTRLSVL.

In this sample, this clone turned up a few times. V usage is TRBV7-2 and J usage is TRBJ2-6, with D perhaps matching TRBD1 (6 bases). From germline, CDR1 is SGHTA and CDR2 FQGNSA. The CDR3 has 14 amino acids. V was pared by 0 bases and J by 8 bases, with 8 bases between. The CDR3 DNA sequence: TGTGCCAGCAGCTTAGCGGGGACACCCAACGTCCTGACTTTC. This encodes CASSLAGTPNVLTF.

The J gene is TRBJ2-3, the V gene TRBV10-1; TRBD2 is a possible D gene (5 bases). Trimming cost V 6 bases and J 2 bases, with 9 bases left between them. The CDR3 totals 13 residues. Per the germline V gene, CDR1 is WNHNN and CDR2 is SYGVQD (reference sequence). The CDR3: CASSEGNTDTQYF. The CDR3 DNA is TGCGCCAGCAGCGAGGGTAACACAGATACGCAGTATTTT.

The gene calls are TRBV5-1 and TRBJ2-2; 9 nucleotides align to TRBD1. The V and J ends lost 4 bases and 3 bases, in that order; junction bases with no gene match: 1. The germline CDR1 and CDR2 sequences are SGHRS and YFSETQ. The CDR3 has 14 amino acids. CDR3 bases: TGCGCCAGCAGCCGACAGGGGGACACCGGGGAGCTGTTTTTT. Protein sequence: CASSRQGDTGELFF.

This sequence joins TRBV10-3 and TRBJ2-5; 7 nucleotides align to TRBD1. Germline CDR1 and CDR2: ENHRY and SYGVKD. V shed 9 bases and J 5 bases; nucleotides not matched to a gene: 12. The CDR3 is 14 residues long. In DNA, the CDR3 is TGTGCCATGTCTCCGGACAGGAATGGGGAGACCCAGTACTTC. This translates into CAMSPDRNGETQYF.

The gene calls are TRBV6-4 and TRBJ2-2; TRBD1 matches 7 bases. This CDR3 has 14 amino acids. Germline trimming cut 4 bases from V and 1 base from J; bases unmatched to any gene: 0. From germline, CDR1 is MRHNA and CDR2 SNTAGT. CDR3 residues: CASSGTGNTGELFF. CDR3 in DNA: TGTGCCAGCAGTGGGACAGGGAACACCGGGGAGCTGTTTTTT.

This clone turned up a few times. The chain links TRBV7-2 to TRBJ2-2; 7 bases are a match to TRBD2. The junction had 6 bases not matched to a gene; V was cut back by 2 bases and J by 6 bases. The CDR3 length is 15 residues. The germline V gene has CDR1 SGHTA and CDR2 FQGNSA. The chain's CDR3 is CASSLTAGWAGELFF. The CDR3 DNA follows: TGTGCCAGCAGCTTAACAGCGGGGTGGGCCGGGGAGCTGTTTTTT.

The chain joins TRBV5-1 to TRBJ1-6, with TRBD1 as a possible D gene (6 bases). Germline lookup yields CDR1 SGHRS and CDR2 YFSETQ. V shed 2 bases and J shed 1 base, with 10 bases lying between them. The CDR3 consists of 16 residues. CDR3 in DNA: TGCGCCAGCAGCTTAAAGGGGGAATCCTATAATTCACCCCTCCACTTT. Amino acids: CASSLKGESYNSPLHF.

The CDR3 region is CAPGETSGGPPPNTGELFF. The CDR3 region has the DNA TGTGCCCCCGGGGAAACTAGCGGGGGGCCGCCTCCGAACACCGGGGAGCTGTTTTTT. This sequence joins TRBV10-3 and TRBJ2-2, with TRBD2 identical over 12 bases. CDR3 size: 19 residues. Trimming removed 11 bases from V and 0 bases from J; junction bases left unmatched: 16. The germline gives CDR1 ENHRY, CDR2 SYGVKD.

This chain connects TRBV7-2 to TRBJ1-2, with TRBD1 matching over 9 bases. This CDR3 contains 16 residues. Germline V lookup: CDR1 SGHTA, CDR2 FQGNSA. V was pared by 4 bases and J by 2 bases, with 8 bases of the junction left unmatched. CDR3 sequence: CASSSLGGTGNYGYTF. CDR3 sequence (DNA): TGTGCCAGCAGCTCCCTGGGGGGGACAGGGAACTATGGCTACACCTTC.

The V and J genes are TRBV19 and TRBJ1-2; TRBD1 might be the D (6 bases). The CDR3 runs to 14 residues. V lost 5 bases, J lost 3 bases, and 13 bases lay in between. The V gene's germline CDR1 is LNHDA and CDR2 SQIVND (reference sequence). In DNA, the CDR3 is TGTGCCAGTAGTCTGAGGGGGGAGGACTATGGCTACACCTTC. This sequence encodes CASSLRGEDYGYTF.

The chain links TRBV3-1 (or the pseudogene TRBV3-2) to TRBJ1-1; 8 bases map to TRBD1. V dropped 2 bases and J dropped 4; count of bases not matched to a gene: 6. Germline V gene data show CDR1 as LGHDT and CDR2 as YNNKEL (reference sequence). The CDR3 covers 15 residues. This chain's CDR3 is CASSQYRGWGTEAFF. CDR3 nucleotide sequence: TGTGCCAGCAGCCAATACAGGGGGTGGGGCACTGAAGCTTTCTTT.

The chain joins TRBV7-8 to TRBJ2-7; TRBD2 agrees at 11 bases. The CDR3 extends over 14 amino acids. CDR1 is SGHVS and CDR2 is FQNEAQ in the germline V gene. J was trimmed by 7 bases and V by 3 bases; bases with no gene match: 5. CDR3 amino acids: CASSFASGRREQYF. The CDR3 DNA reads as TGTGCCAGCAGCTTCGCTAGCGGGAGGAGGGAGCAGTACTTC.

This chain links TRBV10-3 with TRBJ2-1; TRBD2 agrees at 9 bases. The junction had 6 bases not matched to a gene; V was cut back by 2 bases and J by 4 bases. CDR1 is ENHRY, CDR2 SYGVKD, per germline. The CDR3 loop spans 16 amino acids. CDR3 in amino acids: CAISEGTSQSYNEQFF. The CDR3, as DNA: TGTGCCATCAGTGAGGGGACTAGCCAAAGTTACAATGAGCAGTTCTTC.